The 11 T cell receptor beta chains given below trace back to one sample, sequenced in a study of blood T cell repertoires in COVID-19. The table came from immunoSEQ multiplex PCR; TCRdb's copy has only in-frame clones and leaves some out. The sample lists about 420,000 clones, 70% to 90% occurring once. The sequenced sample was peripheral blood. The receptors were gathered from a young man with COVID-19, enrolled during active disease.

This chain uses TRBV25-1 with TRBJ1-1; TRBD1 agrees at 9 bases. The CDR3 length is 11 residues. The J segment lost 5 bases and the V segment lost 8 bases, leaving 0 bases of the junction unmatched. Germline V gene lookup returns CDR1 MGHDK and CDR2 SYGVNS. CDR3 bases: TGTGCCAGCGGACAGGGGACTGAAGCTTTCTTT. Translating it yields CASGQGTEAFF.

V is TRBV2 and J is TRBJ1-6; D remains ambiguous. The germline V gene encodes CDR1 SNHLY and CDR2 FYNNEI. There are 12 residues in the CDR3. Trimming took off 11 bases at V and 7 bases at J, with 12 bases between the two ends. In DNA, the CDR3 is TGTGCCTCTAGTGAACGGAATTCACCCCTCCACTTT. Its translation is CASSERNSPLHF.

The chain employs TRBV6-5 and TRBJ1-5; D unclear. Trimming cost V 6 bases and J 1 base, with 13 bases left between them. CDR3 size: 15 residues. Germline CDR1 reads MNHEY; CDR2 reads SVGAGI. The CDR3 sequence: CASSGIRGSNQPQHF. The DNA for the CDR3 is TGTGCCAGCAGCGGGATCCGAGGGAGCAATCAGCCCCAGCATTTT.

J is TRBJ2-1 and V is TRBV18, with a tentative D call TRBD2 (5 bases). CDR1 is KGHSH, CDR2 LQKENI, per germline. V gave up 1 base and J gave up 4 bases, with 11 bases separating them. This CDR3 region has 15 residues. The CDR3, as DNA: TGTGCCAGCTCACCACGGACGACTAATTACAATGAGCAGTTCTTC. The encoded protein is CASSPRTTNYNEQFF.

The sample holds a few counts of this clone. V and J are TRBV7-6 and TRBJ1-6; 9 nucleotides line up with TRBD1. Germline lookup yields CDR1 SGHVS and CDR2 FNYEAQ. The CDR3 has 16 residues. Trimming removed 3 bases from V and 6 bases from J; junction bases left unmatched: 6. DNA for the CDR3: TGTGCCAGCAGCTTGACAGGGGGTCGGGGTAATTCACCCCTCCACTTT. Residues: CASSLTGGRGNSPLHF.

Many counts were recorded for this clone. The rearrangement joins TRBV3-1 (or the pseudogene TRBV3-2) to TRBJ2-5, with 8 bases fitting TRBD1. Per the germline V gene, CDR1 is LGHDT and CDR2 is YNNKEL (reference sequence). The CDR3 is made up of 15 amino acids. V dropped 4 bases and J dropped 7; count of bases not matched to a gene: 11. The CDR3 sequence is CASSPAARGTGTQYF. In DNA form, the CDR3 reads TGTGCCAGCAGCCCGGCGGCCAGGGGGACAGGGACCCAGTACTTC.

V gene TRBV19 combines with J gene TRBJ2-3; D is ambiguous. V lost 1 base and J lost 2, with 7 bases in between. CDR1 and CDR2 (germline): LNHDA, SQIVND (reference sequence). This CDR3 comprises 14 residues. This chain's CDR3 is CASSIGGHTDTQYF. CDR3 nucleotides: TGTGCCAGTAGTATAGGAGGCCACACAGATACGCAGTATTTT. The entire variable domain, with the rest obtained from reference TRBV19 and TRBJ2-3, is as follows: DGGITQSPKYLFRKEGQNVTLSCEQNLNHDAMYWYRQDPGQGLRLIYYSQIVNDFQKGDIAEGYSVSREKKESFPLTVTSAQKNPTAFYLCASSIGGHTDTQYFGPGTRLTVL.

This sequence joins TRBV19 and TRBJ1-6, with 7 nucleotides matching TRBD1. Germline-derived CDR1 and CDR2 are LNHDA and SQIVND (reference sequence). Trimming at V came to 5 bases and at J to 5 bases, leaving 12 bases not matched to a gene. This CDR3 comprises 17 residues. DNA of the CDR3: TGTGCCAGTAGTGGATGGACAGGATCTTTCAATAATTCACCCCTCCACTTT. It encodes CASSGWTGSFNNSPLHF.

The CDR3 reads CASSLMGAAKNIQYF. DNA of the CDR3: TGTGCCAGCAGCTTAATGGGGGCCGCCAAAAACATTCAGTACTTC. This sequence joins TRBV7-2 and TRBJ2-4; a possible D gene is TRBD1 (6 bases). The V and J ends lost 2 bases and 1 base respectively, with 9 bases between them. This CDR3 region has 15 residues. Germline lookup yields CDR1 SGHTA and CDR2 FQGNSA.

This sequence joins TRBV5-1 and TRBJ2-2, with 15 bases matching TRBD2. CDR1 is SGHRS and CDR2 is YFSETQ in the germline V gene. J lost 2 bases, V lost 4 bases, and 3 bases had no gene match. The CDR3 sequence is 17 residues long. The CDR3 sequence is CASSRTSGRGNTGELFF. The CDR3, as DNA: TGCGCCAGCAGCCGGACTAGCGGGAGGGGTAACACCGGGGAGCTGTTTTTT.

The chain links TRBV6-5 to TRBJ1-2; 9 nucleotides line up with TRBD1. There are 15 residues in the CDR3. CDR1 is MNHEY and CDR2 is SVGAGI in the germline V gene. Losses at the gene ends were 6 bases for V and 2 bases for J; bases not matched to a gene: 7. Written as DNA, the CDR3 is TGTGCCAGCAGGGAGGGGGACAGGGCCAACTATGGCTACACCTTC. Protein sequence: CASREGDRANYGYTF.